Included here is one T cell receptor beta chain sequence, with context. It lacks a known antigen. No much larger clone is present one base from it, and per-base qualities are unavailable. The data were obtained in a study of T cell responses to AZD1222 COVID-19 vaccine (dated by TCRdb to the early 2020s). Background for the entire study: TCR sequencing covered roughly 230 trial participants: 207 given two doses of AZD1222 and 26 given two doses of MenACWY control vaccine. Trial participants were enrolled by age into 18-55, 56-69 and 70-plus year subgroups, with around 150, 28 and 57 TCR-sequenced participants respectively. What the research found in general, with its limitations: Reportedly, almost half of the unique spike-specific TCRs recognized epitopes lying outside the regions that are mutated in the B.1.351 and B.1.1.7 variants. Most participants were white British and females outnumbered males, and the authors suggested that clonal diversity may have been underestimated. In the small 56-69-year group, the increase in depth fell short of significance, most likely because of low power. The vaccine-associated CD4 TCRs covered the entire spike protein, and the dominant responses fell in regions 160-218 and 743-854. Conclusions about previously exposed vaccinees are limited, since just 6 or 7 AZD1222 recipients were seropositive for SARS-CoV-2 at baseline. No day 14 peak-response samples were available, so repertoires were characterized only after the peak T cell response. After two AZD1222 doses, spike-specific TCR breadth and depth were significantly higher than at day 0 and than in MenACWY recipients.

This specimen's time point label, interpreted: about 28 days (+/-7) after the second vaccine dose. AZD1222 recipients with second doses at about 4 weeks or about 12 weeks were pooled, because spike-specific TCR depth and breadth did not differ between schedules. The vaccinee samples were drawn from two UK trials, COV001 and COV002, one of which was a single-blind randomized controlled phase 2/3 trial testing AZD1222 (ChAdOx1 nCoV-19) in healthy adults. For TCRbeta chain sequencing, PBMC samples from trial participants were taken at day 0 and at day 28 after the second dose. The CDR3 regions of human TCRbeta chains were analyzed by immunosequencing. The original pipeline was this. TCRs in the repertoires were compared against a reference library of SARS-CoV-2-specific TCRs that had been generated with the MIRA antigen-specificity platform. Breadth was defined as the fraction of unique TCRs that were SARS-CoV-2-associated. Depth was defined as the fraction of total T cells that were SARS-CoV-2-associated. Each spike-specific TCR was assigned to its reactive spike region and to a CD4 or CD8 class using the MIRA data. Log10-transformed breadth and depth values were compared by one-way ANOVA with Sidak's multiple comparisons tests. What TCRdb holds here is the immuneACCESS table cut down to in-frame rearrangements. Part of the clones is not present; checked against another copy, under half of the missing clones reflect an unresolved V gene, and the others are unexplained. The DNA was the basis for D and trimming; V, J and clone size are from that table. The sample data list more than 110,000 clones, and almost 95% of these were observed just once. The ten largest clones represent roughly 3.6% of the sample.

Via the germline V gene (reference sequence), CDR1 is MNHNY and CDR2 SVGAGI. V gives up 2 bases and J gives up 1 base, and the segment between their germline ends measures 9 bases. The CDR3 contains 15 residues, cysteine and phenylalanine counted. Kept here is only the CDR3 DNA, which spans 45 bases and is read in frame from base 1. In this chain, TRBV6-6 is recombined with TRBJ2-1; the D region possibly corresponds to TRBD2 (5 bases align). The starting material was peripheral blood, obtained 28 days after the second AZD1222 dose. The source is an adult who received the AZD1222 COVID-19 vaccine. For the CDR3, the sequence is CASSYEGGSYNEQFF. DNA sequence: TGTGCCAGCAGTTACGAGGGTGGGTCCTACAATGAGCAGTTCTTC.